The 11 T cell receptor beta chains listed next were all sequenced from one sample in a study of vaccination and CD4 T cells after COVID-19. Treatment: roughly 10-day PBMC culture with coronavirus spike peptide pools or control peptides (ViraFEST assay). These receptors lack a known antigen. Sequencing of DNA taken from cultured CD4+ T cells relied on the Oncomine TCR Beta short-read assay. MiXCR, applied by TCRdb to the PCR reads, yields one record per CDR3 protein. Of roughly 20,000 distinct CDR3 sequences detected, roughly 31% appear once; the ten largest clones hold 15%. The sequenced material came from cultured CD4+ T cells from blood. The receptors were sampled from a human donor with COVID-19.

This clonotype came up a few times. The chain couples TRBV20-1 to TRBJ2-3; D assignment may be TRBD1 or TRBD2 (6 bases each). This CDR3 is 16 amino acids long. Germline V lookup: CDR1 DFQATT, CDR2 SNEGSKA (reference sequence). V was shortened by 5 bases and J by 1 base, with 19 bases between the two germline ends. The CDR3 nucleotides read TGCAGTGCTGACCCCCGGGGGCGGGTTCGCACAGATACGCAGTATTTT. It specifies CSADPRGRVRTDTQYF.

This clonotype was detected only a few times. The J gene is TRBJ1-5, the V gene TRBV15; unclear D gene. V lost 1 base and J 7 bases, leaving 17 bases between the germline ends. Looked up from germline, CDR1 is LNHNV and CDR2 is YYDKDF (reference sequence). This CDR3 comprises 16 residues. Here the CDR3 DNA reads TGTGCCACCAGCAGAGGGGTAGGCAGGAGATACCAGCCCCAGCATTTT. Translating it yields CATSRGVGRRYQPQHF.

The gene calls are TRBV10-3 and TRBJ2-3, with 10 bases identical to TRBD2. V trimming: 8 bases; J trimming: 0 bases; junction bases outside the gene matches: 8. The CDR3 has 16 residues. The germline V gene encodes CDR1 ENHRY and CDR2 SYGVKD. The CDR3 here is CAISGSGGDSTDTQYF. The CDR3, as DNA: TGTGCCATCTCCGGAAGCGGGGGGGATAGCACAGATACGCAGTATTTT.

This clonotype was picked up a small number of times. The CDR3 loop reads CAWIRDRSRSGANVLTF. CDR3 bases: TGTGCCTGGATCCGGGACAGGTCTCGCTCTGGGGCCAACGTCCTGACTTTC. J is TRBJ2-6 and V is TRBV30, with 8 bases that match TRBD1. J lost 0 bases, V lost 4 bases, and 8 bases had no gene match. This CDR3 contains 17 residues. From germline, CDR1 is GTSNPN and CDR2 SVGIG (reference sequence).

V usage is TRBV28 and J usage is TRBJ2-6; 10 nucleotides match TRBD1. The trim removed 6 bases at V and 3 bases at J, leaving 11 bases unmatched. Germline CDR1 and CDR2: MDHEN and SYDVKM. The CDR3 is made up of 18 amino acids. CDR3 nucleotide sequence: TGTGCCAGCAGCCGACCTAGACAGGGGGCTGGTGGGGCCAACGTCCTGACTTTC. Translated: CASSRPRQGAGGANVLTF.

This clonotype was counted between two and nine times. The gene calls are TRBV19 and TRBJ1-1; tentatively, D is TRBD1 (6 bases). The length of the CDR3 is 12 residues. Germline V gene data show CDR1 as LNHDA and CDR2 as SQIVND (reference sequence). V was clipped by 1 base and J by 10 bases, with 10 bases between them. The CDR3 loop reads CASSIVQGGAFF. The CDR3 DNA follows: TGTGCCAGTAGTATAGTGCAAGGGGGAGCTTTCTTT.

This clonotype appeared a few times. The rearrangement uses TRBV12-3 or TRBV12-4 and TRBJ1-5, with TRBD1 as a possible D gene (5 bases). The length of the CDR3 is 14 residues. With 2 bases removed from V and 7 bases from J, the gap between germline ends came to 12 bases. In DNA form, the CDR3 reads TGTGCCAGCAGTTTACAGGGTGGAGGGCAGCCCCAGCATTTT. Its protein product is CASSLQGGGQPQHF.

The chain couples TRBV2 to TRBJ2-7; D is perhaps TRBD1 (6 bases). The CDR3 runs 13 residues. Per germline, CDR1 SNHLY and CDR2 FYNNEI. V dropped 8 bases and J dropped 3 bases, with 14 bases sitting between them. For the CDR3, the DNA is TGTGCCAGCTTCAGGGACACGAACTACGAGCAGTACTTC. Its translation is CASFRDTNYEQYF.

This clonotype has only a few counts. This CDR3 reads CASSYRELGYEQYF. DNA of the CDR3: TGTGCCAGCAGTTACAGGGAATTGGGCTACGAGCAGTACTTC. The chain joins TRBV6-5 to TRBJ2-7; D remains unclear. This CDR3 region has 14 residues. Germline lookup yields CDR1 MNHEY and CDR2 SVGAGI. With 2 bases removed from V and 3 bases from J, the gap between germline ends came to 11 bases.

Here the CDR3 DNA reads TGTGCCAGCAGTGGACCCCGGCAAGGCGGAGGAAACACCATATATTTT. It is translated as CASSGPRQGGGNTIYF. This chain links TRBV28 with TRBJ1-3, with D uncertain. The CDR3 runs to 16 residues. Germline V gene lookup returns CDR1 MDHEN and CDR2 SYDVKM. V lost 5 bases, J lost 4 bases, and 18 bases lay in between.

This sequence joins TRBV11-3 and TRBJ2-1; D is perhaps TRBD1 (6 bases). Germline V gene lookup returns CDR1 SGHNT and CDR2 YENEEA. There are 13 residues in the CDR3. Trimming removed 0 bases at V and 9 bases at J, with 9 bases between. The CDR3 DNA follows: TGTGCCAGCAGCTTAGATTCAGGGGTTGAGCAGTTCTTC. This codes for CASSLDSGVEQFF.